This T cell receptor beta chain was captured in a study of T cell responses to AZD1222 COVID-19 vaccine. This CDR3 is built from 17 residues. CDR1 and CDR2 from the germline V gene are MNHEY and SMNVEV (reference sequence). V was cut by 3 bases and J by 0 bases, with 16 bases left in between. Measured with immunoSEQ multiplex PCR; TCRdb has only the in-frame clones, and not every one. There are approximately 76,000 clones in the sample; around 89% occur only once, and about 20% lies in the top ten. The material was peripheral blood, obtained on day 0 of AZD1222 vaccination. The TCR comes from an adult in good health. This rearrangement joins TRBV27 to TRBJ2-3; D perhaps matches TRBD1 (6 bases). As DNA, the CDR3 is TGTGCCAGCAGTTTGTCAAACCCGGGACACAGCACAGATACGCAGTATTTT. It encodes CASSLSNPGHSTDTQYF.